The 23 T cell receptor beta chains presented below share a single source sample, sequenced in a study of T-cell reconstitution after alpha-beta-depleted transplantation in children. Researchers prepared the TCRbeta library using unique molecular identifiers, the study reports. Via MiXCR, TCRdb re-called the PCR reads, giving one row per CDR3 protein. The table lists about 540,000 distinct CDR3 sequences, 18% of them singletons. The sequencing used PBMCs from the stem cell graft donor, collected from the stem cell graft. These receptors originate from a human donor who donated a stem cell graft to a child with acute lymphoblastic leukemia.

This clonotype was observed a handful of times. The chain recombines TRBV7-2 with TRBJ2-1; 8 bases are a match to TRBD2. This CDR3 spans 15 amino acids. In germline, CDR1 is SGHTA, CDR2 FQGNSA. V shed 5 bases and J 8 bases; nucleotides not matched to a gene: 11. The chain's CDR3 is CASSPTAGEEDEQFF. The CDR3 DNA is TGTGCCAGCAGCCCAACAGCGGGAGAGGAAGATGAGCAGTTCTTC.

This chain uses TRBV20-1 with TRBJ1-5; D remains ambiguous. CDR1 and CDR2 from the germline V gene are DFQATT and SNEGSKA (reference sequence). V lost 6 bases, J lost 2 bases, and 20 bases lay in between. This CDR3 has 16 residues. CDR3 protein: CSANAGGSPGNQPQHF. CDR3 DNA: TGCAGTGCGAATGCGGGCGGCTCTCCAGGCAATCAGCCCCAGCATTTT.

The chain recombines TRBV11-2 with TRBJ2-3, with D perhaps matching TRBD1 (6 bases). In germline, CDR1 is SGHAT, CDR2 FQNNGV. The CDR3 sequence is 14 residues long. Trimming shortened V by 2 bases and J by 6 bases, and 12 bases separated the two germline ends. The CDR3 region has the DNA TGTGCCAGCAGCTTACTCAGGGGAAGGGATACGCAGTATTTT. Its translation: CASSLLRGRDTQYF.

The sample holds a few counts of this clonotype. V is TRBV18 and J is TRBJ2-1, with D possibly being TRBD1 or TRBD2 (6 bases each). V was cut by 3 bases and J by 1 base, with 16 bases left in between. The CDR3 spans 17 residues. Germline assignment: CDR1 KGHSH and CDR2 LQKENI. The CDR3 sequence is CASSPSGASASYNEQFF. The CDR3 DNA sequence: TGTGCCAGCTCACCCTCGGGGGCTTCTGCGTCCTACAATGAGCAGTTCTTC.

The V gene is TRBV5-1, the J gene TRBJ2-1; TRBD2 matches 11 bases. The junction had 9 bases not matched to a gene; V was cut back by 2 bases and J by 8 bases. CDR1 and CDR2 from the germline V gene are SGHRS and YFSETQ. The CDR3 has 16 amino acids. The CDR3, as DNA: TGCGCCAGCAGCTTAGCTAGCGGGAGGCGCAGAGATGAGCAGTTCTTC. It encodes CASSLASGRRRDEQFF.

This clonotype was found a few times. V usage is TRBV9 and J usage is TRBJ2-1; D not resolved. Trimming removed 0 bases at V and 4 bases at J, with 5 bases between. The CDR3 sequence is 13 residues long. CDR1 SGDLS and CDR2 YYNGEE come from the germline V gene. This CDR3 is CASSVAIYNEQFF. As DNA, the CDR3 is TGTGCCAGCAGCGTAGCGATATACAATGAGCAGTTCTTC.

This clonotype was detected only a few times. This chain uses TRBV18 with TRBJ2-5; D unclear. CDR3 size: 13 residues. CDR1 KGHSH and CDR2 LQKENI come from the germline V gene. V was clipped by 2 bases and J by 3 bases, with 7 bases between them. CDR3 in amino acids: CASSPYQEETQYF. In nucleotides, the CDR3 is TGTGCCAGCTCACCATACCAGGAAGAGACCCAGTACTTC. Supplemented by reference TRBV18 and TRBJ2-5, the full variable domain reads NAGVMQNPRHLVRRRGQEARLRCSPMKGHSHVYWYRQLPEEGLKFMVYLQKENIIDESGMPKERFSAEFPKEGPSILRIQQVVRGDSAAYFCASSPYQEETQYFGPGTRLLVL.

This clonotype has a count of ten or more. The gene calls are TRBV29-1 and TRBJ2-7; 8 bases map to TRBD2. The CDR3 has 14 residues. In germline, CDR1 is SQVTM, CDR2 ANQGSEA. The trim removed 4 bases at V and 3 bases at J, leaving 8 bases unmatched. CDR3 nucleotides: TGCAGCGTTGCCCGTCTAGCGGGTTTCTACGAGCAGTACTTC. Its protein is CSVARLAGFYEQYF.

The CDR3 reads CASSVGPGTSYEQYF. As DNA, the CDR3 is TGCGCCAGCAGCGTGGGCCCCGGGACTAGCTACGAGCAGTACTTC. The V and J genes are TRBV5-1 and TRBJ2-7; 8 bases are a match to TRBD2. CDR1 is SGHRS, CDR2 YFSETQ, per germline. This CDR3 region has 15 residues. Trimming took 4 bases from V and 3 from J; bases not matched to a gene: 9.

The chain is built from TRBV5-1 and TRBJ1-6, with 7 bases matching TRBD1. Germline CDR1 is SGHRS and CDR2 is YFSETQ. V dropped 4 bases and J dropped 3; count of bases not matched to a gene: 7. This CDR3 comprises 16 residues. The CDR3 loop reads CASSRARDSYNSPLHF. CDR3 bases: TGCGCCAGCAGCCGAGCACGGGACAGCTATAATTCACCCCTCCACTTT.

J is TRBJ2-7 and V is TRBV7-9; unclear D gene. The CDR3 totals 16 residues. V lost 1 base and J 5 bases, leaving 18 bases between the germline ends. Germline loops: CDR1 SEHNR, CDR2 FQNEAQ (reference sequence). The CDR3 coding sequence is TGTGCCAGCAGCTTAGGTCTCGGGTTTTCGAGCGACGAGCAGTACTTC. As protein: CASSLGLGFSSDEQYF. The full variable domain, with the rest looked up from reference TRBV7-9 and TRBJ2-7, is DTGVSQNPRHKITKRGQNVTFRCDPISEHNRLYWYRQTLGQGPEFLTYFQNEAQLEKSRLLSDRFSAERPKGSFSTLEIQRTEQGDSAMYLCASSLGLGFSSDEQYFGPGTRLTVT.

This clonotype showed up many times. The rearrangement links TRBV5-1 to TRBJ2-7; 7 nucleotides line up with TRBD2. The junction had 5 bases not matched to a gene; V was cut back by 0 bases and J by 2 bases. CDR1 SGHRS and CDR2 YFSETQ come from the germline V gene. There are 15 residues in the CDR3. DNA of the CDR3: TGCGCCAGCAGCTTGGGGGGTGCGGGAGCCTACGAGCAGTACTTC. This codes for CASSLGGAGAYEQYF.

This clonotype was picked up a small number of times. This chain connects TRBV20-1 to TRBJ2-1; 10 nucleotides line up with TRBD2. J was trimmed by 4 bases and V by 0 bases; bases with no gene match: 3. This CDR3 contains 15 residues. In germline, CDR1 is DFQATT, CDR2 SNEGSKA (reference sequence). CDR3 loop: CSARERTSGYNEQFF. CDR3 DNA: TGCAGTGCTAGAGAAAGGACTAGCGGTTACAATGAGCAGTTCTTC.

This clonotype was detected a few times. The chain has TRBV12-3 or TRBV12-4 and TRBJ1-3; 8 bases agree with TRBD1. Unmatched junction bases numbered 7, after V lost 7 bases and J lost 8 bases. The CDR3 length is 13 residues. The chain's CDR3 is CASTMDRVDTIYF. In DNA, the CDR3 is TGTGCCAGCACCATGGACAGGGTTGACACCATATATTTT.

Only a few counts were recorded for this clonotype. This chain connects TRBV12-3 or TRBV12-4 to TRBJ2-5; D perhaps matches TRBD2 (6 bases). V gave up 1 base and J gave up 7 bases, with 13 bases separating them. There are 14 residues in the CDR3. CDR3: CASSLGTGSGTQYF. DNA for the CDR3: TGTGCCAGCAGTTTAGGAACCGGGAGCGGGACCCAGTACTTC.

This clonotype came up a few times. This sequence joins TRBV9 and TRBJ2-1, with D perhaps TRBD2 (6 bases). The ends were cut back, 4 bases at V and 2 bases at J, with 13 bases in the middle. CDR1 and CDR2 (germline): SGDLS, YYNGEE. This CDR3 is built from 15 residues. CDR3 region: CASSWDGSAYNEQFF. The CDR3 DNA sequence: TGTGCCAGCAGCTGGGACGGGAGCGCCTACAATGAGCAGTTCTTC.

The J gene is TRBJ2-1, the V gene TRBV5-1; 9 bases fit TRBD2. CDR3 size: 11 residues. V shed 4 bases, J shed 13 bases, and the junction held 3 bases outside the gene matches. The germline V gene encodes CDR1 SGHRS and CDR2 YFSETQ. Here the CDR3 reads CASSLGLAQFF. In DNA, the CDR3 is TGCGCCAGCAGCCTGGGACTAGCTCAGTTCTTC.

This clonotype was recorded at least ten times. The CDR3 loop is CASSFGSNQPQHF. The CDR3 coding sequence is TGTGCCAGCAGCTTCGGGAGCAATCAGCCCCAGCATTTT. The chain combines TRBV5-6 with TRBJ1-5; no definite D call. This CDR3 contains 13 residues. Trimming shortened V by 2 bases and J by 1 base, and 4 bases separated the two germline ends. CDR1 is SGHDT, CDR2 YYEEEE, per germline. The whole variable domain, filled in from reference TRBV5-6 and TRBJ1-5, reads DAGVTQSPTHLIKTRGQQVTLRCSPKSGHDTVSWYQQALGQGPQFIFQYYEEEERQRGNFPDRFSGHQFPNYSSELNVNALLLGDSALYLCASSFGSNQPQHFGDGTRLSIL.

In this sample, this clonotype turned up a few times. V is TRBV18 and J is TRBJ2-4; 11 bases are a match to TRBD2. CDR1 KGHSH and CDR2 LQKENI come from the germline V gene. J lost 9 bases, V lost 6 bases, and 4 bases had no gene match. The CDR3 extends over 13 amino acids. CDR3 nucleotides: TGTGCCAGCTCCTACGGGACTAGCGGCATTCAGTACTTC. Protein: CASSYGTSGIQYF.

There are a few counts of this clonotype. The rearrangement uses TRBV27 and TRBJ1-5; the D is unclear. Per the germline V gene, CDR1 is MNHEY and CDR2 is SMNVEV (reference sequence). Trimming stripped 3 bases from V and 3 bases from J, with 12 bases between. The CDR3 consists of 15 residues. The CDR3 here is CASSLVGLNNQPQHF. The CDR3 region has the DNA TGTGCCAGCAGTTTGGTGGGATTGAACAATCAGCCCCAGCATTTT.

The V call is TRBV20-1, the J call TRBJ2-5; D uncertain. Germline V gives CDR1 DFQATT, CDR2 SNEGSKA (reference sequence). V lost 2 bases and J 2 bases, leaving 15 bases between the germline ends. The CDR3 totals 15 residues. CDR3 bases: TGCAGTGCTAGAAAGATCGGCGGTGATCAAGAGACCCAGTACTTC. Translated, it gives CSARKIGGDQETQYF.

Only a few counts were recorded for this clonotype. J is TRBJ1-5 and V is TRBV20-1, with D tentatively TRBD1 (6 bases). This CDR3 has 14 amino acids. With 4 bases removed from V and 6 bases from J, the gap between germline ends came to 16 bases. Germline V gene sequence: CDR1 DFQATT, CDR2 SNEGSKA (reference sequence). The CDR3 nucleotides read TGCAGTGCTATTTTAGGGGGGCGCGTTCAGCCCCAGCATTTT. This codes for CSAILGGRVQPQHF.

The chain has TRBV7-6 and TRBJ1-1, with D possibly being TRBD1 (5 bases). Deletions cut 5 bases from V and 1 base from J, with 14 bases between. CDR1 is SGHVS, CDR2 FNYEAQ, per germline. The CDR3 is 15 residues long. The CDR3 DNA reads TGTGCCAGCAGCATGAGTGGGGCTGGGAACACTGAAGCTTTCTTT. Amino acids: CASSMSGAGNTEAFF.